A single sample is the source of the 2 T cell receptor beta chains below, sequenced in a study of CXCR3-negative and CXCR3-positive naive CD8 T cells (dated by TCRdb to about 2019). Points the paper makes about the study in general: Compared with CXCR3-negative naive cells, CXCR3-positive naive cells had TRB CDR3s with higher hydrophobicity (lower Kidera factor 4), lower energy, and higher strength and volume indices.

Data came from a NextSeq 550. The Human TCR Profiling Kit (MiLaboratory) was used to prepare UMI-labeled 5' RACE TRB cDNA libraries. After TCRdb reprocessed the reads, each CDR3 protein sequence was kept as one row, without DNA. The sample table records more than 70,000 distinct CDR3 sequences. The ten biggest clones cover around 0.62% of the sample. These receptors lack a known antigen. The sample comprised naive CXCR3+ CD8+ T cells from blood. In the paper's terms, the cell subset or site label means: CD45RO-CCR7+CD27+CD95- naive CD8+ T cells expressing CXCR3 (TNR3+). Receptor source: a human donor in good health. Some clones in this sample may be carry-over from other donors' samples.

CDR3 amino acids: CASSFLDTANNEQFF. The chain employs TRBV28 and TRBJ2-1; TCRdb lists TRBD1, though no DNA is available to test this call. CDR3 length: 15 residues. The germline gives CDR1 MDHEN, CDR2 SYDVKM.

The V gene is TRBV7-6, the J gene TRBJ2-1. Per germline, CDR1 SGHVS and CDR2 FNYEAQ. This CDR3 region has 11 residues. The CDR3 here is CASSLGVALFF.